This TCR beta chain was documented in a study of T cell responses to AZD1222 COVID-19 vaccine. The CDR3 is 11 residues long. CDR1 is LNHDA and CDR2 is SQIVND in the germline V gene (reference sequence). Trimming took 9 bases from V and 4 from J, leaving 9 bases between them. Some clones are missing from TCRdb's copy, which holds only in-frame ones; the method was immunoSEQ multiplex PCR. The data show 110,000 to 150,000 clones, roughly 88% seen once. This sequence joins TRBV19 and TRBJ1-2; D might be TRBD1 (6 bases). The clonotype was recovered from an adult who received the AZD1222 COVID-19 vaccine. Sequences were derived from peripheral blood, sampled 28 days after the second AZD1222 dose. CDR3 in amino acids: CASGQSYGYTF. In DNA, the CDR3 is TGTGCCAGCGGACAGTCCTATGGCTACACCTTC.